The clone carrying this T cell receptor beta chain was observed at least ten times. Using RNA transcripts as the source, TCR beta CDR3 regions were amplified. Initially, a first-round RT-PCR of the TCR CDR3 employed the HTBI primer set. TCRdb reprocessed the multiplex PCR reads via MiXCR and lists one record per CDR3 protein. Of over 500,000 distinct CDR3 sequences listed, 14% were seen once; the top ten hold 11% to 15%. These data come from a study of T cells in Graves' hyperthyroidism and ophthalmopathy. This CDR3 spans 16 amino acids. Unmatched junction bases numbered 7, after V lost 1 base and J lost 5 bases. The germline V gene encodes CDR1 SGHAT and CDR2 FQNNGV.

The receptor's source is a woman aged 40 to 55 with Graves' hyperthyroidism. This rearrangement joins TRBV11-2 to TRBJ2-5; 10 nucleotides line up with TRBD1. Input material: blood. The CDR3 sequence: CASSLVTGGNFETQYF. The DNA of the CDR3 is TGTGCCAGCAGCTTAGTGACAGGGGGCAATTTTGAGACCCAGTACTTC.